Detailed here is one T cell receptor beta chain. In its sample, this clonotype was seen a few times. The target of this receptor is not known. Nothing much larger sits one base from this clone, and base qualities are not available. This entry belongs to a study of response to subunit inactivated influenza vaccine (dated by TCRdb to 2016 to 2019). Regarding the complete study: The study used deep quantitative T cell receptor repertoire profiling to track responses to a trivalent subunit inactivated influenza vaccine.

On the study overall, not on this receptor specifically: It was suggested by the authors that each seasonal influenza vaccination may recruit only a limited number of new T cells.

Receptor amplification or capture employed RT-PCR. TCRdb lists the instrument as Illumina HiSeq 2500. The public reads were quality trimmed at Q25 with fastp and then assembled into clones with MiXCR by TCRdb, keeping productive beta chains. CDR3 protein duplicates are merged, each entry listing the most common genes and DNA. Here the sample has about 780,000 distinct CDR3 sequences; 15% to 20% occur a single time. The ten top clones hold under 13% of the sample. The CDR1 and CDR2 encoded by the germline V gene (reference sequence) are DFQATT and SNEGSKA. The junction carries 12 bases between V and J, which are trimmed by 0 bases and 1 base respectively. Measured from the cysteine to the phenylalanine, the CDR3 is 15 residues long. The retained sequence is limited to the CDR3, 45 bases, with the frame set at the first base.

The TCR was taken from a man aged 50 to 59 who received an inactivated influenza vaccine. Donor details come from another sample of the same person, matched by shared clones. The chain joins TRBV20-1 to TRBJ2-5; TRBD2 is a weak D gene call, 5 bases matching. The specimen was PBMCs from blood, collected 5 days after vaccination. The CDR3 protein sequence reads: CSARDYQLGQETQYF. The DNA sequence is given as TGCAGTGCTAGAGATTACCAACTAGGCCAAGAGACCCAGTACTTC.